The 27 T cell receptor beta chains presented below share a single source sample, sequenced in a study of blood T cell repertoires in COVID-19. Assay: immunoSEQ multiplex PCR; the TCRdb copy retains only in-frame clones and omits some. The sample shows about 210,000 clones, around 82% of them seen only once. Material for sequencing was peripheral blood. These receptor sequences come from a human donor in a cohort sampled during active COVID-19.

As DNA, the CDR3 is TGTGCCAGCAGGGAAGCGGGAGGGTTCACAGATACGCAGTATTTT. This gives the protein CASREAGGFTDTQYF. The gene calls are TRBV28 and TRBJ2-3; 10 bases line up with TRBD2. In germline, CDR1 is MDHEN, CDR2 SYDVKM. J gave up 2 bases and V 6 bases, and 5 bases lay outside the gene matches. The CDR3 extends over 15 amino acids. Full variable domain (remainder filled in from reference TRBV28 and TRBJ2-3): DVKVTQSSRYLVKRTGEKVFLECVQDMDHENMFWYRQDPGLGLRLIYFSYDVKMKEKGDIPEGYSVSREKKERFSLILESASTNQTSMYLCASREAGGFTDTQYFGPGTRLTVL.

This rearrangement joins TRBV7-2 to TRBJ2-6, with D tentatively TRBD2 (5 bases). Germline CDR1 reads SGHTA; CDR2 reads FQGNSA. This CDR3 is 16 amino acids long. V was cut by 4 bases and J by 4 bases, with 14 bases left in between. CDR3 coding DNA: TGTGCCAGCAGCTCCCCCCGGGGTACCGGGGCCAACGTCCTGACTTTC. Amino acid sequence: CASSSPRGTGANVLTF.

In DNA form, the CDR3 reads TGTGCCAGCAGCGTAGGAGGCAGGGAGAACACTGAAGCTTTCTTT. It translates to CASSVGGRENTEAFF. The chain uses TRBV9 and TRBJ1-1; a possible D gene is TRBD1 (5 bases). This CDR3 is 15 amino acids long. V lost 0 bases, J lost 1 base, and 10 bases lay in between. Germline CDR1 is SGDLS and CDR2 is YYNGEE.

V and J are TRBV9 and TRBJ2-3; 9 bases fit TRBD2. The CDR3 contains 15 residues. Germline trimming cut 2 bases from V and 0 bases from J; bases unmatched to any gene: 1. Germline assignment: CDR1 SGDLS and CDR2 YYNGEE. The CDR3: CASSVSGSSTDTQYF. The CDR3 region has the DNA TGTGCCAGCAGCGTTAGCGGGAGTAGCACAGATACGCAGTATTTT. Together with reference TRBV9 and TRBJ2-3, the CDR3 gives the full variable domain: DSGVTQTPKHLITATGQRVTLRCSPRSGDLSVYWYQQSLDQGLQFLIQYYNGEERAKGNILERFSAQQFPDLHSELNLSSLELGDSALYFCASSVSGSSTDTQYFGPGTRLTVL.

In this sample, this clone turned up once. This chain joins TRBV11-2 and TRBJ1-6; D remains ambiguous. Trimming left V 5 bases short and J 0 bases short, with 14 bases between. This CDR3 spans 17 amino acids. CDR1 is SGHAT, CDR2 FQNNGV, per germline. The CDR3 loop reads CASSPVGRSSYNSPLHF. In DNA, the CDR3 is TGTGCCAGCAGCCCCGTTGGGAGGAGCTCCTATAATTCACCCCTCCACTTT.

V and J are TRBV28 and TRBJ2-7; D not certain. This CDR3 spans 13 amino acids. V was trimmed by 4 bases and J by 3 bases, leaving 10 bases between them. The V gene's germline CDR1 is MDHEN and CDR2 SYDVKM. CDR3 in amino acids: CASSSPSSYEQYF. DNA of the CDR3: TGTGCCAGCAGTTCGCCCTCCAGCTACGAGCAGTACTTC. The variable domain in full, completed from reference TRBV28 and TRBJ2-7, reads DVKVTQSSRYLVKRTGEKVFLECVQDMDHENMFWYRQDPGLGLRLIYFSYDVKMKEKGDIPEGYSVSREKKERFSLILESASTNQTSMYLCASSSPSSYEQYFGPGTRLTVT.

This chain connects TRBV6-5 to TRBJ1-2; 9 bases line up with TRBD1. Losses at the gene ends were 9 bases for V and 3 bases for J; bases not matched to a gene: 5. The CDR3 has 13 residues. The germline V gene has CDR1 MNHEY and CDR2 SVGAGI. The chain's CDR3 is CASGQGLYYGYTF. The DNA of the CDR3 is TGTGCCAGTGGACAGGGGTTATACTATGGCTACACCTTC.

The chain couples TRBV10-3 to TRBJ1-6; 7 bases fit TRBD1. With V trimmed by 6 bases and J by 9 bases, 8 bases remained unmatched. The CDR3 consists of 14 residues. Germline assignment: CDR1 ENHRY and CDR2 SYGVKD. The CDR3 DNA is TGTGCCATCAGATTAGACAGGGTTGGTTCACCCCTCCACTTT. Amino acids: CAIRLDRVGSPLHF.

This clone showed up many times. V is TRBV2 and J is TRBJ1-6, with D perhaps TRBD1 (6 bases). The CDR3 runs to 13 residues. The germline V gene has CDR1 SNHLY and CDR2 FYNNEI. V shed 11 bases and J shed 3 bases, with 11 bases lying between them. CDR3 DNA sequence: TGTGCCGGACAGACAGGCTATAATTCACCCCTCCACTTT. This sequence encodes CAGQTGYNSPLHF.

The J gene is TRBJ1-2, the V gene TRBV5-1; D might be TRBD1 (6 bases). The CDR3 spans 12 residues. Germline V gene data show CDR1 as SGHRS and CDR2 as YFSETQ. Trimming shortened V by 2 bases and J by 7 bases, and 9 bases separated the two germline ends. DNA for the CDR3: TGCGCCAGCAGCTTAGGGGGTTTTGGCTACACCTTC. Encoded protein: CASSLGGFGYTF. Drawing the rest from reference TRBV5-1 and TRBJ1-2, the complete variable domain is KAGVTQTPRYLIKTRGQQVTLSCSPISGHRSVSWYQQTPGQGLQFLFEYFSETQRNKGNFPGRFSGRQFSNSRSEMNVSTLELGDSALYLCASSLGGFGYTFGSGTRLTVV.

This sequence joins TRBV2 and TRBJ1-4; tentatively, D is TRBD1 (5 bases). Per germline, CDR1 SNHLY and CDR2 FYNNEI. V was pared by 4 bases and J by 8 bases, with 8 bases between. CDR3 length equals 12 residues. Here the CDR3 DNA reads TGTGCCAGCAGTGTACGGGGGGAAAAACTGTTTTTT. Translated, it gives CASSVRGEKLFF.

This CDR3 is CASSDILTGFGSGANVLTF. The CDR3 DNA sequence: TGTGCCAGTAGTGACATCCTGACAGGGTTCGGCTCTGGGGCCAACGTCCTGACTTTC. The chain links TRBV19 to TRBJ2-6; 7 bases line up with TRBD1. Germline V gene lookup returns CDR1 LNHDA and CDR2 SQIVND (reference sequence). Germline trimming cut 5 bases from V and 0 bases from J; bases unmatched to any gene: 13. The CDR3 is 19 residues long.

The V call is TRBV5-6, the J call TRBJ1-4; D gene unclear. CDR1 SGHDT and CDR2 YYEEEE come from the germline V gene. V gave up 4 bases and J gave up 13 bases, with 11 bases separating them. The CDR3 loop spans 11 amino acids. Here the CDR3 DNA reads TGTGCCAGCAGCGGAGCGGGGAGACTGTTTTTT. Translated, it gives CASSGAGRLFF.

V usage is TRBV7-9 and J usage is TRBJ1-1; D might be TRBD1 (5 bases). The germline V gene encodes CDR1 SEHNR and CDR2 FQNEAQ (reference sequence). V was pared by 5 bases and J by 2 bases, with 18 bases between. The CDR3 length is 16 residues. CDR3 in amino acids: CASSTKFPGDNTEAFF. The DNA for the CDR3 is TGTGCCAGCAGCACAAAATTCCCGGGGGATAACACTGAAGCTTTCTTT.

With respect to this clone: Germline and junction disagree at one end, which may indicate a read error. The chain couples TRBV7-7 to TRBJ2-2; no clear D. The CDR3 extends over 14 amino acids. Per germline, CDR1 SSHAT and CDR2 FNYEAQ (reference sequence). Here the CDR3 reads CASSSSRNTGELFF. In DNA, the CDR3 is TGTGCTAGCAGCTCCTCCAGAAACACCGGGGAGCTGTTTTTT.

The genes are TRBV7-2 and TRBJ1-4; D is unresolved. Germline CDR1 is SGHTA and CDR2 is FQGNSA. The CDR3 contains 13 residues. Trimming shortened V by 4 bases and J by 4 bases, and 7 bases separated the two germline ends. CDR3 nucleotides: TGTGCCAGCAGCTCCTCGAGTAATGAAAAACTGTTTTTT. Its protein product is CASSSSSNEKLFF.

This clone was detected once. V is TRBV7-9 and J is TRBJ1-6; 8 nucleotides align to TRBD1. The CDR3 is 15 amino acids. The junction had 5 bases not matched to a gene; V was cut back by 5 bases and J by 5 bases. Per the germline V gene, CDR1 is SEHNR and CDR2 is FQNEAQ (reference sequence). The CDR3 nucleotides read TGTGCCAGCAGCCCCCGACAGGGGAATAATTCACCCCTCCACTTT. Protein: CASSPRQGNNSPLHF.

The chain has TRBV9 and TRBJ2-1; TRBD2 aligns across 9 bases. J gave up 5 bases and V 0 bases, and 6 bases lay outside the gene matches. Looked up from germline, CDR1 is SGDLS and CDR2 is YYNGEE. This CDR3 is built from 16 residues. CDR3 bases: TGTGCCAGCAGCGTAGGTAACAGCGGGAGGAACAATGAGCAGTTCTTC. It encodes CASSVGNSGRNNEQFF.

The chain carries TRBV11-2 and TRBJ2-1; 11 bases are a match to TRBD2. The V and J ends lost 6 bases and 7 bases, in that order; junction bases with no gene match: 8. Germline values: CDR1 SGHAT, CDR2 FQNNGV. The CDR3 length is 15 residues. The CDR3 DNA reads TGTGCCAGCAGGGACCTAGCGGGGGGAAGAAATGAGCAGTTCTTC. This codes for CASRDLAGGRNEQFF.

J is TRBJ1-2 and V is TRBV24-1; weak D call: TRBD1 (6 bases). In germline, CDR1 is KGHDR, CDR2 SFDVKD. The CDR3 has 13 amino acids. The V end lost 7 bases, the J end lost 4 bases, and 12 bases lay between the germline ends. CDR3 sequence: CATRGGPFYGYTF. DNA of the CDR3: TGTGCCACCAGGGGGGGGCCCTTCTATGGCTACACCTTC.

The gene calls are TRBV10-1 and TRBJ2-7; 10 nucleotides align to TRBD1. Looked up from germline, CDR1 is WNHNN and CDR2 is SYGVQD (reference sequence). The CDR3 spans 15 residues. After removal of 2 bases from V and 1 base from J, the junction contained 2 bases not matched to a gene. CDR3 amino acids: CASSEGQGGSYEQYF. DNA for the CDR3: TGCGCCAGCAGTGAGGGACAGGGGGGATCCTACGAGCAGTACTTC.

The CDR3 region is CASCHGTSGLGELFF. The CDR3 region has the DNA TGTGCCAGCTGTCACGGGACTAGCGGGTTGGGGGAGCTGTTTTTT. V and J are TRBV27 and TRBJ2-2, with TRBD2 identical over 12 bases. This CDR3 contains 15 residues. Per the germline V gene, CDR1 is MNHEY and CDR2 is SMNVEV (reference sequence). V gave up 8 bases and J gave up 8 bases; unmatched junction bases: 9.

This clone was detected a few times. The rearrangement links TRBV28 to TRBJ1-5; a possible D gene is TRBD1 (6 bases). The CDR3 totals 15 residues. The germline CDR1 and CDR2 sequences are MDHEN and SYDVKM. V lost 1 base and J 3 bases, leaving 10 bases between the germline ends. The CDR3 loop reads CASSLFPGDNQPQHF. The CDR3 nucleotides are TGTGCCAGCAGTTTATTCCCAGGGGACAATCAGCCCCAGCATTTT.

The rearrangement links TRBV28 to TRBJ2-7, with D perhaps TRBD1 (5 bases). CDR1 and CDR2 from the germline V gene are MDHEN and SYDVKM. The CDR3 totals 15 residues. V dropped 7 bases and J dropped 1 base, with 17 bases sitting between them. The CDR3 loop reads CASTRAVWGSYEQYF. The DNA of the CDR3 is TGTGCCAGCACCAGGGCCGTCTGGGGATCCTACGAGCAGTACTTC.

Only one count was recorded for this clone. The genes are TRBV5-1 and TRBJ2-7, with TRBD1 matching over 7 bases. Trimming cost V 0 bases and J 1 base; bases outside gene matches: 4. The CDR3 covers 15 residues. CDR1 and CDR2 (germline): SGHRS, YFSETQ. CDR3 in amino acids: CASSLAPGQSYEQYF. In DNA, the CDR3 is TGCGCCAGCAGCTTGGCACCGGGACAGTCCTACGAGCAGTACTTC.

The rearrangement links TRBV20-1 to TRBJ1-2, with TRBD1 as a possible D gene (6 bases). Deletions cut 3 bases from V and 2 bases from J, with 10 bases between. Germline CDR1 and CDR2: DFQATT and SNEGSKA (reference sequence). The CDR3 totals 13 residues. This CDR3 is CSASAGTNYGYTF. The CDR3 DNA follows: TGCAGTGCTAGTGCAGGGACAAACTATGGCTACACCTTC.

Here the CDR3 reads CASSEGYLRVNSPLHF. Here the CDR3 DNA reads TGTGCCAGCAGTGAAGGGTATTTGAGGGTAAATTCACCCCTCCACTTT. The chain has TRBV6-1 and TRBJ1-6, with D hard to call. CDR1 is MNHNS, CDR2 SASEGT, per germline. The CDR3 totals 16 residues. Between the trimmed V and J ends, which lost 1 base and 7 bases, there was a span of 14 bases.